This is a list of T cell receptor beta chains from one sample in a study of control samples from healthy donors and cancer patients. TCRdb's table, derived via immunoSEQ multiplex PCR, lists solely in-frame clones and lacks some. This table has roughly 220,000 clones, around 94% appearing once. The sequencing input was blood. The receptors were sampled from a man between 45 and 60 years old in good health. The CDR3 runs from the conserved cysteine through the conserved F or W.

J gene: TRBJ1-1; V gene: TRBV19; CDR3 protein: CASSILGYTEAFF
J gene: TRBJ1-1; V gene: TRBV3-1/TRBV3-2; CDR3 protein: CASSQEGGTGGTEAFF
J gene: TRBJ1-2; V gene: TRBV16; CDR3 protein: CASSQEGARGGRGYTF
J gene: TRBJ2-5; V gene: TRBV5-1; CDR3 protein: CASSSSQETQYF
J gene: TRBJ1-6; V gene: TRBV5-1; CDR3 protein: CASSLGQGQTNNSPLHF
J gene: TRBJ1-1; V gene: TRBV6-5; CDR3 protein: CASSYGGTEAFF
J gene: TRBJ1-4; V gene: TRBV6-6; CDR3 protein: CASSSGRAQPVF
J gene: TRBJ2-5; V gene: TRBV5-4; CDR3 protein: CASSLEGLVEETQYF
J gene: TRBJ2-5; V gene: TRBV5-5; CDR3 protein: CASSGWTGKGQETQYF
J gene: TRBJ1-6; V gene: TRBV4-1; CDR3 protein: CASSQGVGTGMSSPLHF
J gene: TRBJ1-1; V gene: TRBV29-1; CDR3 protein: CSVEENRDTEAFF
J gene: TRBJ1-6; V gene: TRBV30; CDR3 protein: CAWSQGIPGSPLHF
J gene: TRBJ2-1; V gene: TRBV12-2; CDR3 protein: CASRNGLAGAYNEQFF
J gene: TRBJ1-1; V gene: TRBV7-2; CDR3 protein: CASSYRDRVAETEAFF
J gene: TRBJ2-1; V gene: TRBV4-3; CDR3 protein: CASSQEGLADYNEQFF
J gene: TRBJ2-3; V gene: TRBV6-6; CDR3 protein: CASSYLTDTQYF
J gene: TRBJ1-1; V gene: TRBV9; CDR3 protein: CASSVDPGQRNTEAFF
J gene: TRBJ1-1; V gene: TRBV6-2/TRBV6-3; CDR3 protein: CASSWGTGGGTEAFF
J gene: TRBJ1-5; V gene: TRBV2; CDR3 protein: CASTKDNSNQPQHF
J gene: TRBJ1-1; V gene: TRBV10-1; CDR3 protein: CASSESNNWNTEAFF
J gene: TRBJ1-1; V gene: TRBV5-1; CDR3 protein: CASRTGTGNFGVYSEAFF
J gene: TRBJ2-3; V gene: TRBV3-1/TRBV3-2; CDR3 protein: CASSRGQPDTQYF
J gene: TRBJ1-6; V gene: TRBV5-1; CDR3 protein: CASTRLRGESPLHF
J gene: TRBJ2-3; V gene: TRBV5-4; CDR3 protein: CASSSGDRADTQYF
J gene: TRBJ1-2; V gene: TRBV28; CDR3 protein: CASEGGDYGYTF
J gene: TRBJ1-1; V gene: TRBV4-3; CDR3 protein: CASSQDLRGTEAFF
J gene: TRBJ1-2; V gene: TRBV12-3/TRBV12-4; CDR3 protein: CASSSEDYGYTF
J gene: TRBJ1-4; V gene: TRBV6-1; CDR3 protein: CASSEQGGKLFF
J gene: TRBJ1-5; V gene: TRBV3-1/TRBV3-2; CDR3 protein: CASSQDVPTTKQPQHF
J gene: TRBJ2-2; V gene: TRBV5-4; CDR3 protein: CASTRNTGELFF
J gene: TRBJ1-5; V gene: TRBV19; CDR3 protein: CASSIVATRGEPQHF
J gene: TRBJ2-7; V gene: TRBV6-5; CDR3 protein: CASSYNGYEQYF
J gene: TRBJ1-5; V gene: TRBV6-1; CDR3 protein: CASSEPLGGNSNQPQHF
J gene: TRBJ2-3; V gene: TRBV20-1; CDR3 protein: CSASVASGADTQYF
J gene: TRBJ1-4; V gene: TRBV19; CDR3 protein: CASTAGGLGEKLFF
J gene: TRBJ1-1; V gene: TRBV3-1/TRBV3-2; CDR3 protein: CASSQGGEAFF
J gene: TRBJ2-2; V gene: TRBV10-3; CDR3 protein: CAISGAGGNTGELFF
J gene: TRBJ2-2; V gene: TRBV5-6; CDR3 protein: CASKEGGGTGELFF
J gene: TRBJ2-1; V gene: TRBV7-8; CDR3 protein: CASSLGLAGDNYNEQFF
J gene: TRBJ2-4; V gene: TRBV6-1; CDR3 protein: CASSEVRGLIQYF
J gene: TRBJ1-2; V gene: TRBV5-6; CDR3 protein: CASSLGDGVYGYTF
J gene: TRBJ1-1; V gene: TRBV25-1; CDR3 protein: CASSEAPGWSTEAFF
J gene: TRBJ2-5; V gene: TRBV7-8; CDR3 protein: CASSLSGRTQYF
J gene: TRBJ2-2; V gene: TRBV2; CDR3 protein: CASRPRSVNTGELFF
J gene: TRBJ1-2; V gene: TRBV6-5; CDR3 protein: CASIIAGVLGYTF
J gene: TRBJ2-2; V gene: TRBV2; CDR3 protein: CASLPDRVGTGELFF
J gene: TRBJ1-1; V gene: TRBV5-1; CDR3 protein: CASSLGSGRSEAFF
J gene: TRBJ2-3; V gene: TRBV15; CDR3 protein: CATSREADTQYF
J gene: TRBJ1-3; V gene: TRBV29-1; CDR3 protein: CSVEAGNTIYF
J gene: TRBJ1-5; V gene: TRBV7-9; CDR3 protein: CASSLGRGTVNQPQHF
J gene: TRBJ2-5; V gene: TRBV19; CDR3 protein: CASSPTGLETQYF
J gene: TRBJ1-1; V gene: TRBV30; CDR3 protein: CAWGTARGAFF